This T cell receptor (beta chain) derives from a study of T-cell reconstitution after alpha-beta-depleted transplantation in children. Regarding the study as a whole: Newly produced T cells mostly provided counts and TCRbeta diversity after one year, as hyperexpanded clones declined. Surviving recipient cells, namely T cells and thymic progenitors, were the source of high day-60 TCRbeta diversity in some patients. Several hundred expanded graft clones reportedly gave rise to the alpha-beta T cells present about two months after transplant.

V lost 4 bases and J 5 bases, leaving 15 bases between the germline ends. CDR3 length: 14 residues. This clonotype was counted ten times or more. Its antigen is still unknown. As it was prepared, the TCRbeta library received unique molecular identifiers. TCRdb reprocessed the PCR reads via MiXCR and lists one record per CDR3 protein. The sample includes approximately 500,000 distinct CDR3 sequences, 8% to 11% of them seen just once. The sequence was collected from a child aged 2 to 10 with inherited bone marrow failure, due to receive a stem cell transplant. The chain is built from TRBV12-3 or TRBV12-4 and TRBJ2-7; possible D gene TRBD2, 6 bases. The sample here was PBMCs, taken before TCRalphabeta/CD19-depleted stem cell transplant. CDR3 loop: CASSSLNSGDEQYF. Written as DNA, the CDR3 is TGTGCCAGCAGTTCCCTCAATAGCGGTGACGAGCAGTACTTC.